Listed here are 28 T cell receptor beta chains from one sample, sequenced in a study of monozygotic twins with inflammatory bowel disease. Reanalyzing the 5' RACE reads, TCRdb keeps one entry per CDR3 protein, without DNA. This repertoire includes 440,000 or so distinct CDR3 sequences. Source material: blood. The receptors stem from a human donor with ulcerative colitis or Crohn's disease, or a healthy co-twin of an affected twin (not recorded which).

The CDR3 sequence is CAPLRSAGDGYEQYF. The chain recombines TRBV5-4 with TRBJ2-7; as DNA is missing, the TRBD2 call by TCRdb cannot be tested. Germline CDR1 and CDR2: SGHNT and YYREEE (reference sequence). There are 15 residues in the CDR3.

Here the CDR3 reads CASSWGPGIPYEQYF. This chain connects TRBV5-5 to TRBJ2-7; TCRdb gives TRBD1 as the D gene, but with no DNA this cannot be confirmed. This CDR3 region has 15 residues. Looked up from germline, CDR1 is SGHKS and CDR2 is YYEKEE (reference sequence).

This chain connects TRBV7-2 to TRBJ1-1. The CDR3 is 13 residues long. Germline values: CDR1 SGHTA, CDR2 FQGNSA. CDR3 loop: CASSFGLDTEAFF.

The chain employs TRBV12-3 or TRBV12-4 and TRBJ2-6; TCRdb selects TRBD2, and the lack of DNA leaves this call unchecked. The CDR3 is made up of 18 amino acids. The CDR3 sequence is CASSFIRTGSSGANVLTF.

The V call is TRBV5-8, the J call TRBJ2-7; TCRdb indicates TRBD1, and absent DNA this call remains unverified. The germline V gene has CDR1 SGHTS and CDR2 YDEGEE. This CDR3 spans 14 amino acids. The CDR3 region is CASSLGGRANEQYF.

The chain couples TRBV7-9 to TRBJ1-5; TCRdb's D call, TRBD1, is unchecked because there is no DNA. Germline CDR1 reads SEHNR; CDR2 reads FQNEAQ (reference sequence). The CDR3 consists of 13 residues. This chain's CDR3 is CASSPGGHQPQHF.

The rearrangement links TRBV6-2 or TRBV6-3 to TRBJ1-4; TCRdb's D call of TRBD1 is untestable without DNA. Germline CDR1 and CDR2: MNHEY and SVGEGT. The CDR3 is made up of 15 amino acids. The CDR3 sequence is CASSPPGDLHEKLFF.

The chain is built from TRBV5-6 and TRBJ2-7. CDR1 SGHDT and CDR2 YYEEEE come from the germline V gene. The CDR3 contains 16 residues. The CDR3 loop is CASSVTGMLYSYEQYF.

The chain joins TRBV7-6 to TRBJ2-2; as DNA is missing, the TRBD1 call by TCRdb cannot be tested. Per the germline V gene, CDR1 is SGHVS and CDR2 is FNYEAQ. This CDR3 region has 15 residues. The CDR3 protein is CASSLGQLGTGELFF.

The rearrangement joins TRBV19 to TRBJ1-1. CDR1 is LNHDA, CDR2 SQIVND, per germline (reference sequence). The CDR3 extends over 15 amino acids. CDR3 region: CVSSPKDGINTEAFF.

The rearrangement joins TRBV29-1 to TRBJ2-7; TCRdb indicates TRBD1, and absent DNA this call remains unverified. Germline CDR1 is SQVTM and CDR2 is ANQGSEA. This CDR3 has 12 residues. This CDR3 reads CSVEDRGYEQYF.

This chain connects TRBV4-1 to TRBJ1-2; without DNA, the TCRdb call of TRBD1 cannot be checked. Germline CDR1 is MGHRA and CDR2 is YSYEKL. The CDR3 extends over 15 amino acids. CDR3 protein: CASSHDRGGNYGYTF.

The CDR3 here is CASSQSSSLTFRNF. The chain employs TRBV3-1 and TRBJ1-2. Germline values: CDR1 LGHDT, CDR2 YNNKEL (reference sequence). CDR3 length equals 14 residues. The full variable domain, in which reference TRBV3-1 and TRBJ1-2 provide the parts outside the CDR3, is DTAVSQTPKYLVTQMGNDKSIKCEQNLGHDTMYWYKQDSKKFLKIMFSYNNKELIINETVPNRFSPKSPDKAHLNLHINSLELGDSAVYFCASSQSSSLTFRNFGSGTRLTVV.

The rearrangement links TRBV7-9 to TRBJ1-2; TCRdb names TRBD1, which stays unverified in the absence of DNA. Germline V gene sequence: CDR1 SEHNR, CDR2 FQNEAQ (reference sequence). The CDR3 has 14 residues. The CDR3 sequence is CASSPPRDLQGYTF.

The chain uses TRBV7-9 and TRBJ2-1; with no DNA, the TCRdb D assignment of TRBD2 cannot be verified. The CDR3 totals 17 residues. Germline CDR1 and CDR2: SEHNR and FQNEAQ (reference sequence). The CDR3 reads CASSSGLAGGPYNEQFF.

The V gene is TRBV27, the J gene TRBJ2-5; as DNA is missing, the TRBD1 call by TCRdb cannot be tested. This CDR3 has 16 residues. CDR1 and CDR2 (germline): MNHEY, SMNVEV (reference sequence). Here the CDR3 reads CASSLKGSPYQETQYF.

The chain employs TRBV6-1 and TRBJ2-7; TCRdb's assignment of TRBD1 cannot be checked, as there is no DNA. Germline CDR1 reads MNHNS; CDR2 reads SASEGT. The CDR3 covers 14 residues. The CDR3 spells CASSPGGSSYEQYF.

V is TRBV12-3 or TRBV12-4 and J is TRBJ2-5. The CDR3 runs 14 residues. CDR3 amino acids: CASSIGKIQETQYF.

V is TRBV5-1 and J is TRBJ2-7; the TCRdb D gene call, TRBD2, has no DNA to confirm it. This CDR3 has 12 amino acids. CDR1 is SGHRS and CDR2 is YFSETQ in the germline V gene. The CDR3 sequence: CASSWEGDEQYF.

The chain joins TRBV5-6 to TRBJ2-7; TCRdb proposes TRBD1, but this gene call is untestable without DNA. Germline CDR1 SGHDT, CDR2 YYEEEE. The CDR3 contains 14 residues. This CDR3 is CASSSLTGPYEQYF.

This sequence joins TRBV13 and TRBJ2-5; TCRdb reports TRBD1, a call that lacks DNA to check it against. Germline-derived CDR1 and CDR2 are PRHDT and FYEKMQ (reference sequence). The CDR3 contains 14 residues. CDR3 sequence: CASSARDGQETQYF.

This chain links TRBV3-1 with TRBJ2-3; the D gene TCRdb calls, TRBD1, cannot be checked with no DNA. The CDR3 runs to 16 residues. CDR1 is LGHDT, CDR2 YNNKEL, per germline (reference sequence). The CDR3 is CASSQALRGSTDTQYF.

This sequence joins TRBV5-5 and TRBJ1-1; there is no DNA to check the TCRdb D call of TRBD1. CDR3 size: 15 residues. Germline V lookup: CDR1 SGHKS, CDR2 YYEKEE (reference sequence). The chain's CDR3 is CASSHGADWNTEAFF. The variable domain in full, with the rest retrieved from reference TRBV5-5 and TRBJ1-1, is DAGVTQSPTHLIKTRGQQVTLRCSPISGHKSVSWYQQVLGQGPQFIFQYYEKEERGRGNFPDRFSARQFPNYSSELNVNALLLGDSALYLCASSHGADWNTEAFFGQGTRLTVV.

The chain employs TRBV6-2 or TRBV6-3 and TRBJ1-3; the D call of TRBD1 rests on TCRdb alone, since no DNA is present to check it. This CDR3 is 16 amino acids long. From germline, CDR1 is MNHEY and CDR2 SVGEGT. The CDR3 region is CASNRATGTGTGTIYF.

The V and J genes are TRBV24-1 and TRBJ1-1; TCRdb selects TRBD1, and the lack of DNA leaves this call unchecked. Germline values: CDR1 KGHDR, CDR2 SFDVKD. CDR3 size: 15 residues. The CDR3 protein is CATSDSGQLNTEAFF.

The CDR3 loop is CASSFMGESNYGYTF. The rearrangement links TRBV7-9 to TRBJ1-2. CDR3 size: 15 residues. In germline, CDR1 is SEHNR, CDR2 FQNEAQ (reference sequence). Filled out from reference TRBV7-9 and TRBJ1-2, the complete variable domain reads DTGVSQNPRHKITKRGQNVTFRCDPISEHNRLYWYRQTLGQGPEFLTYFQNEAQLEKSRLLSDRFSAERPKGSFSTLEIQRTEQGDSAMYLCASSFMGESNYGYTFGSGTRLTVV.

This chain connects TRBV19 to TRBJ2-1; checking the TCRdb D call of TRBD1 is not possible without DNA. Germline assignment: CDR1 LNHDA and CDR2 SQIVND (reference sequence). This CDR3 has 18 residues. The chain's CDR3 is CASSMSGAGGKDANEQFF.

This CDR3 is CASSLTGGAVNEQFF. The chain has TRBV7-9 and TRBJ2-1; TCRdb picks TRBD1, but there is no DNA to check that call. This CDR3 has 15 amino acids. CDR1 is SEHNR, CDR2 FQNEAQ, per germline (reference sequence).